The next 6 T cell receptor beta chains were all read from a single sample in a study of metastatic and nonmetastatic thyroid tumors. All patients were treatment-naive before thyroid surgery. TCRdb re-called clones from the PCR reads using MiXCR. The table includes about 69,000 clones, about 14% detected once. Sequencing used blood. The receptors were gathered from a male donor with papillary thyroid cancer or a benign thyroid nodule (not recorded which). Some clones in this sample may be carry-over from other donors' samples.

This clone has ten or more counts. J is TRBJ2-2 and V is TRBV4-3; no reliable D call. This CDR3 region has 17 residues. The ends were cut back, 0 bases at V and 4 bases at J, with 15 bases in the middle. Germline CDR1 reads LGHNA; CDR2 reads YSLEER. CDR3 sequence: CASSQEIGSTGTGELFF. DNA of the CDR3: TGCGCCAGCAGCCAAGAGATAGGCAGTACGGGCACCGGGGAGCTGTTTTTT.

Many counts were recorded for this clone. The rearrangement uses TRBV3-1 and TRBJ1-1; D not resolved. CDR3 length equals 11 residues. Germline CDR1 and CDR2: LGHDT and YNNKEL (reference sequence). Deletions cut 3 bases from V and 5 bases from J, with 4 bases between. The CDR3 is CASSQGTEAFF. CDR3 in DNA: TGTGCCAGCAGCCAGGGAACTGAAGCTTTCTTT. Supplemented by reference TRBV3-1 and TRBJ1-1, the full variable domain reads DTAVSQTPKYLVTQMGNDKSIKCEQNLGHDTMYWYKQDSKKFLKIMFSYNNKELIINETVPNRFSPKSPDKAHLNLHINSLELGDSAVYFCASSQGTEAFFGQGTRLTVV.

This clone was recorded many times. V usage is TRBV11-3 and J usage is TRBJ2-3; TRBD1 or TRBD2 may be the D gene (5 bases each). V was cut by 3 bases and J by 3 bases, with 16 bases left in between. Germline values: CDR1 SGHNT, CDR2 YENEEA. The CDR3 loop spans 16 amino acids. The CDR3 DNA sequence: TGTGCCAGCAGCTTTTCGGGGCCTAGGGGAACAGATACGCAGTATTTT. Translation gives CASSFSGPRGTDTQYF.

In this sample, this clone turned up many times. The chain links TRBV20-1 to TRBJ2-7, with 13 bases that match TRBD2. The CDR3 spans 14 residues. The J segment lost 6 bases and the V segment lost 1 base, leaving 3 bases of the junction unmatched. Germline CDR1 DFQATT, CDR2 SNEGSKA (reference sequence). The CDR3 region has the DNA TGCAGTGCTAGAGTACTAGCGGGAGGGCTCGAGCAGTACTTC. The encoded protein is CSARVLAGGLEQYF.

By frequency in the sample, this clone is medium-sized. This rearrangement joins TRBV6-1 to TRBJ2-2; 7 nucleotides agree with TRBD1. V lost 5 bases, J lost 5 bases, and 5 bases stayed unmatched. CDR3 size: 14 residues. Germline V CDR1 and CDR2: MNHNS, SASEGT. CDR3: CASSTGTETGELFF. CDR3 coding DNA: TGTGCCAGCAGTACCGGGACAGAAACCGGGGAGCTGTTTTTT.

This clone was seen more than once but under ten times. A junction boundary mismatches the germline segment, possibly from a read error. The J gene is TRBJ2-2, the V gene TRBV27, with 7 bases lining up with TRBD2. CDR3 length: 15 residues. Germline V gene lookup returns CDR1 MNHEY and CDR2 SMNVEV (reference sequence). CDR3 loop: CASSYGQGGTGELFF. The CDR3 DNA reads as TGTGCCAGCAGTTATGGGCAGGGAGGGACCGGTGAGCTGTTTTTT.